The rows below give T cell receptor beta chains drawn from one sample of a study of blood T cell repertoires in COVID-19. Clones were sequenced by immunoSEQ multiplex PCR, and TCRdb holds only the in-frame ones, with some missing. The profile shows 80,000 to 100,000 clones, around 82% of them singletons. Source material: peripheral blood. The receptor set was obtained from a man in his 70s with active or convalescent COVID-19. Both conserved end residues are part of each CDR3. A D gene is named only where the DNA matches it firmly. Clone size is stated in some rows and not others, as once, few, many or a class when expanded.

d_call	clone_size	v_call	cdr3_length	j_call	cdr3_aa	cdr3_nt
-	once	TRBV2	14	TRBJ1-6	CASSEGHVNSPLHF	TGTGCCAGCAGTGAAGGGCACGTTAATTCACCCCTCCACTTT
-	-	TRBV7-2	16	TRBJ2-3	CASSFGGYSPTDTQYF	TGTGCCAGCAGCTTTGGGGGGTACTCACCCACAGATACGCAGTATTTT
TRBD2	-	TRBV10-2	14	TRBJ2-7	CASRPSGASYEQYF	TGCGCCAGCAGACCTAGCGGGGCTTCCTACGAGCAGTACTTC
-	-	TRBV5-4	12	TRBJ2-1	CASSLDGAEQFF	TGTGCCAGCAGCTTGGATGGGGCCGAGCAGTTCTTC
-	many	TRBV5-6	12	TRBJ1-2	CASSSSDYGYTF	TGTGCCAGCAGCTCGAGCGACTATGGCTACACCTTC
TRBD1	-	TRBV12-3/TRBV12-4	13	TRBJ1-2	CASSPTGEYGYTF	TGTGCCAGCAGTCCAACAGGGGAGTATGGCTACACCTTC
-	-	TRBV6-5	12	TRBJ2-2	CASGEPGGELFF	TGTGCCAGCGGAGAACCCGGGGGGGAGCTGTTTTTT
-	-	TRBV11-3	14	TRBJ2-2	CASSPLRTTGELFF	TGTGCCAGCAGCCCTCTAAGAACCACCGGGGAGCTGTTTTTT
-	-	TRBV7-6	15	TRBJ1-3	CASSFQAGFGNTIYF	TGTGCCAGCAGCTTTCAAGCAGGGTTCGGAAACACCATATATTTT
TRBD2	-	TRBV19	17	TRBJ2-6	CASSLLAGAEGANVLTF	TGTGCCAGTAGTCTTTTAGCGGGGGCGGAGGGGGCCAACGTCCTGACTTTC
-	-	TRBV6-2/TRBV6-3	12	TRBJ2-1	CASSRQGYEQFF	TGTGCCAGCAGTCGTCAGGGGTATGAGCAGTTCTTC
TRBD1	-	TRBV30	13	TRBJ1-3	CASDRGTGNTIYF	TGTGCCAGCGACAGGGGGACTGGAAACACCATATATTTT
-	-	TRBV2	14	TRBJ1-2	CASRMSQVNYGYTF	TGTGCCAGCAGGATGTCGCAGGTTAACTATGGCTACACCTTC
TRBD1	-	TRBV3-1/TRBV3-2	15	TRBJ2-3	CASSTQGHFVDTQYF	TGTGCCAGCAGCACACAGGGGCATTTCGTAGATACGCAGTATTTT
TRBD1	few	TRBV4-1	14	TRBJ1-2	CASSQAGQQYGYTF	TGCGCCAGCAGCCAAGCGGGACAGCAATATGGCTACACCTTC
-	-	TRBV13	15	TRBJ1-6	CASSSRGRYNSPLHF	TGTGCCAGCAGCTCCAGGGGTCGCTATAATTCACCCCTCCACTTT
-	once	TRBV2	16	TRBJ2-3	CASSDGRGRGTDTQYF	TGTGCCAGCAGTGACGGGAGGGGGCGCGGCACAGATACGCAGTATTTT
TRBD1	-	TRBV15	18	TRBJ2-1	CATSSPDPGTGVRNEQFF	TGTGCCACCAGCAGTCCCGACCCTGGGACAGGGGTGAGAAATGAGCAGTTCTTC
TRBD2	once	TRBV6-1	16	TRBJ2-1	CASSEAPGLLYNEQFF	TGTGCCAGCAGTGAAGCCCCGGGACTACTCTACAATGAGCAGTTCTTC
-	-	TRBV19	15	TRBJ2-5	CASSIGQLGGETQYF	TGTGCCAGTAGTATAGGTCAGTTAGGGGGAGAGACCCAGTACTTC
TRBD2	-	TRBV7-2	17	TRBJ2-5	CASSSPRTSGGGETQYF	TGTGCCAGCAGCTCCCCCAGGACTAGCGGGGGGGGCGAGACCCAGTACTTC
-	-	TRBV6-1	14	TRBJ1-5	CASSEGGQKQPQHF	TGTGCCAGCAGTGAAGGTGGGCAGAAGCAGCCCCAGCATTTT
TRBD2	-	TRBV28	14	TRBJ2-3	CASNVAGGRDTQYF	TGTGCCAGCAACGTAGCGGGGGGCAGAGATACGCAGTATTTT
-	-	TRBV30	13	TRBJ2-7	CAWSVRRGYEQYF	TGTGCCTGGAGTGTACGGCGGGGCTACGAGCAGTACTTC
TRBD2	-	TRBV30	13	TRBJ2-3	CAWSVGGLDTQYF	TGTGCCTGGAGTGTGGGGGGGTTAGATACGCAGTATTTT
TRBD2	-	TRBV5-4	16	TRBJ2-7	CASSTYLAGGTYEQYF	TGTGCCAGCAGCACCTACCTAGCGGGGGGCACCTACGAGCAGTACTTC
TRBD1	once	TRBV19	13	TRBJ1-1	CASVGQGATEAFF	TGTGCCAGTGTCGGGCAGGGGGCCACTGAAGCTTTCTTT
TRBD1	-	TRBV27	15	TRBJ1-2	CASRYSGQSYYGYTF	TGTGCCAGCAGGTACTCGGGACAGTCGTACTATGGCTACACCTTC
-	-	TRBV27	15	TRBJ1-5	CASSPPNRAGQPQHF	TGTGCCAGCAGTCCCCCCAACAGGGCTGGGCAGCCCCAGCATTTT
TRBD2	-	TRBV4-1	17	TRBJ2-1	CASSQEGATSAYNEQFF	TGCGCCAGCAGCCAAGAGGGGGCGACTAGCGCGTACAATGAGCAGTTCTTC
TRBD1	-	TRBV12-3/TRBV12-4	13	TRBJ1-2	CASSLGTGIGYTF	TGTGCCAGCAGTTTAGGGACAGGGATTGGCTACACCTTC
-	-	TRBV21-1	14	TRBJ2-1	CASILGEVRNEQFF	TGTGCCAGCATCCTGGGAGAGGTCCGCAATGAGCAGTTCTTC
-	-	TRBV7-7	11	TRBJ1-1	CASKQNTEAFF	TGTGCTAGCAAACAGAACACTGAAGCTTTCTTT
-	-	TRBV5-1	13	TRBJ1-5	CASFGGGNQPQHF	TGCGCCAGCTTCGGAGGTGGCAATCAGCCCCAGCATTTT
TRBD2	-	TRBV3-1/TRBV3-2	15	TRBJ2-1	CASSQDTLARNEQFF	TGTGCCAGCAGCCAAGATACACTAGCGAGGAATGAGCAGTTCTTC
TRBD2	-	TRBV7-2	17	TRBJ2-3	CASSSGLAGGVGDTQYF	TGTGCCAGCAGTTCGGGACTAGCGGGGGGCGTAGGAGATACGCAGTATTTT
TRBD1	-	TRBV10-3	15	TRBJ1-2	CAISSWDRSNYGYTF	TGTGCCATCAGTAGCTGGGACAGATCTAACTATGGCTACACCTTC
TRBD1	-	TRBV2	15	TRBJ2-5	CASSESGTGIETQYF	TGTGCCAGCAGTGAAAGTGGGACAGGAATAGAGACCCAGTACTTC
TRBD2	once	TRBV5-1	16	TRBJ2-2	CASSVPSGGNTGELFF	TGCGCCAGCAGCGTTCCTAGCGGGGGGAACACCGGGGAGCTGTTTTTT
TRBD2	-	TRBV6-4	18	TRBJ2-7	CASSDIAGSLLCDYEQYF	TGTGCCAGCAGTGACATAGCGGGCTCACTGTTGTGTGACTACGAGCAGTACTTC